The next 3 T cell receptor beta chains were all read from a single sample in a study of human T cells and chemical hapten exposure. The time point here: patch test 2, 6 weeks after DPC sensitization. Described treatment: therapeutic diphenylcyclopropenone sensitization with weekly scalp DPC. TCRdb called the RACE reads again in MiXCR, with one record for every CDR3 protein. The table includes about 84,000 distinct CDR3 sequences, around 9.6% detected once. This specimen was whole blood, taken in connection with sensitization to the hapten diphenylcyclopropenone (DPC). Receptors were obtained from a woman aged 30 to 39 with alopecia areata. Some clones in this sample may be carry-over from other donors' samples.

This clonotype turned up a few times. The genes are TRBV20-1 and TRBJ2-7; 13 nucleotides match TRBD2. Germline CDR1 reads DFQATT; CDR2 reads SNEGSKA (reference sequence). The CDR3 has 19 amino acids. The J segment lost 2 bases and the V segment lost 1 base, leaving 14 bases of the junction unmatched. The CDR3 DNA reads as TGCAGTGCTAGAGGGAGCGCCGGGACTAGCGGGACCCAAACCTACGAGCAGTACTTC. It translates to CSARGSAGTSGTQTYEQYF.

This clonotype was counted ten times or more. The rearrangement uses TRBV29-1 and TRBJ2-7; 9 nucleotides line up with TRBD1. Germline CDR1 SQVTM, CDR2 ANQGSEA. Losses at the gene ends were 7 bases for V and 2 bases for J; bases not matched to a gene: 9. This CDR3 contains 14 residues. CDR3 amino acids: CSATGQGLPYEQYF. In DNA form, the CDR3 reads TGCAGCGCCACCGGACAGGGGCTTCCCTACGAGCAGTACTTC.

The table lists this clonotype with many counts. The chain is built from TRBV7-8 and TRBJ2-3, with D perhaps matching TRBD2 (5 bases). Germline-derived CDR1 and CDR2 are SGHVS and FQNEAQ. V lost 2 bases and J 4 bases, leaving 13 bases between the germline ends. The length of the CDR3 is 15 residues. The CDR3 loop reads CASSLFLAESDTQYF. The CDR3 DNA reads TGTGCCAGCAGCTTATTCCTAGCCGAGTCAGATACGCAGTATTTT.